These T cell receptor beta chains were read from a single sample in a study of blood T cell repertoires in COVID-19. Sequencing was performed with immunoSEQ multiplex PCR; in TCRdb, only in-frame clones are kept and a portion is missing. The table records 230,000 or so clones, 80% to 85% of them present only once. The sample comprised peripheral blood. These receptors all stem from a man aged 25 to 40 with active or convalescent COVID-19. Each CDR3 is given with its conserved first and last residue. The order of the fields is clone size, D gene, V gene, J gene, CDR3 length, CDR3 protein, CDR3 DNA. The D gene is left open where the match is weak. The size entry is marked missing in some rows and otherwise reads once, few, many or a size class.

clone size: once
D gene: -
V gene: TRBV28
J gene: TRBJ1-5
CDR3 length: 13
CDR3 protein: CASSVSGGRPQHF
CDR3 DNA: TGTGCCAGCAGCGTCAGTGGAGGGCGGCCCCAGCATTTT

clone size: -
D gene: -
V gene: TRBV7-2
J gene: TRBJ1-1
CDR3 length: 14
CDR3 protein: CASSSGHLNTEAFF
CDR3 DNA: TGTGCCAGCAGCTCCGGACATTTGAACACTGAAGCTTTCTTT

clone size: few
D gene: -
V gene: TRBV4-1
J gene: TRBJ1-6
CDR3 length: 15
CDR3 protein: CASSQEEQGNSPLHF
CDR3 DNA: TGCGCCAGCAGCCAAGAGGAACAGGGTAATTCACCCCTCCACTTT

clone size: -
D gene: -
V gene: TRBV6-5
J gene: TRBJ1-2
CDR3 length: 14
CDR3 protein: CASTKTAQNYGYTF
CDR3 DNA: TGTGCCAGCACCAAGACAGCACAAAACTATGGCTACACCTTC

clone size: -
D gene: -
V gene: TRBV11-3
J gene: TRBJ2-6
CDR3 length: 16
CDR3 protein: CASSYEYRAGANVLTF
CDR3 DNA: TGTGCCAGCAGCTATGAATACAGGGCTGGGGCCAACGTCCTGACTTTC

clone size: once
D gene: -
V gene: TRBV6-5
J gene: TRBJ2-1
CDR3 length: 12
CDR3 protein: CASSYPGDEQFF
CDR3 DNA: TGTGCCAGCAGTTACCCAGGGGATGAGCAGTTCTTC

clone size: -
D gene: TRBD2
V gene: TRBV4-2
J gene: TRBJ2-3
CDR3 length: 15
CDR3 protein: CASSQAGGPTDTQYF
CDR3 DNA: TGTGCCAGCAGCCAGGCGGGGGGGCCCACAGATACGCAGTATTTT

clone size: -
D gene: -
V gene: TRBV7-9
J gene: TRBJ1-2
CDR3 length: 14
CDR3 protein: CASSLTEINYGYTF
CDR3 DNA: TGTGCCAGCAGCTTGACAGAGATAAACTATGGCTACACCTTC

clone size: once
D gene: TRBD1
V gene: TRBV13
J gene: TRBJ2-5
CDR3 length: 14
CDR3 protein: CASSLETGQGTQYF
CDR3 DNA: TGTGCCAGCAGCTTAGAAACCGGACAGGGAACCCAGTACTTC

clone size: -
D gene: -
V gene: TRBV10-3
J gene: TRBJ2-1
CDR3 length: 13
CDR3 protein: CAISESTSNEQFF
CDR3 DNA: TGTGCCATCAGTGAGTCGACTAGTAATGAGCAGTTCTTC

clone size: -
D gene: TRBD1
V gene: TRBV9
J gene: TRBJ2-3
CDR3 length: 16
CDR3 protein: CASSVGTGGFGDTQYF
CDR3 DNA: TGTGCCAGCAGCGTAGGTACAGGGGGATTTGGAGATACGCAGTATTTT

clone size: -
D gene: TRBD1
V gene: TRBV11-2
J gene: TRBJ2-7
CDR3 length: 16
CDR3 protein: CASSLDGDRRAYEQYF
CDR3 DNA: TGTGCCAGCAGCTTAGATGGGGACAGGAGGGCCTACGAGCAGTACTTC

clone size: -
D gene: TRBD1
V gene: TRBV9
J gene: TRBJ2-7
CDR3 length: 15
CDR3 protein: CASSPGGQGTGEQYF
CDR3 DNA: TGTGCCAGTAGCCCGGGGGGACAGGGGACCGGGGAGCAGTACTTC

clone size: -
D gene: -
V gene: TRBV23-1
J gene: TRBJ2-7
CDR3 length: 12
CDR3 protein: CASRGQGGEQYF
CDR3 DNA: TGCGCCAGCAGGGGGCAGGGCGGCGAGCAGTACTTC

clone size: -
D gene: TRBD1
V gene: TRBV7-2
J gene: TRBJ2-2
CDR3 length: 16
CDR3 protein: CASSLTGTGNTGELFF
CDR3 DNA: TGTGCCAGCAGCTTGACCGGGACAGGGAACACCGGGGAGCTGTTTTTT

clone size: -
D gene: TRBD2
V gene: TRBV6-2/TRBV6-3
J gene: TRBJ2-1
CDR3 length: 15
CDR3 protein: CASSAASGSYNEQFF
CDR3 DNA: TGTGCCAGCAGTGCGGCTAGCGGCTCCTACAATGAGCAGTTCTTC

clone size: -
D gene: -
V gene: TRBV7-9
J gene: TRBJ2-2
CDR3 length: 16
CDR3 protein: CASSLAFPSNTGELFF
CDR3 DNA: TGTGCCAGCAGCTTAGCGTTTCCGTCGAACACCGGGGAGCTGTTTTTT

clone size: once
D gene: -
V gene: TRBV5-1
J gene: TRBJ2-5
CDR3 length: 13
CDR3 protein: CASSWQGQETQYF
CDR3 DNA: TGCGCCAGCAGCTGGCAGGGACAAGAGACCCAGTACTTC

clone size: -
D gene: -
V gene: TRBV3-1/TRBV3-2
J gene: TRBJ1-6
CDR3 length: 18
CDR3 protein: CASSSRRAGRTSNSPLHF
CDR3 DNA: TGTGCCAGCAGTAGCCGCCGCGCAGGGAGGACGTCAAATTCACCCCTCCACTTT

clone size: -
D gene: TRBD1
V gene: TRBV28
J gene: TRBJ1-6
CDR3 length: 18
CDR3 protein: CASSLSRGLGSYNSPLHF
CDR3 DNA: TGTGCCAGCAGTCTCTCCAGGGGGCTTGGGTCCTATAATTCACCCCTCCACTTT

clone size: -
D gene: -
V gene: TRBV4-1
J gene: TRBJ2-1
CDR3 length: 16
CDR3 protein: CASSQVGASSYNEQFF
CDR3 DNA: TGCGCCAGCAGCCAAGTGGGCGCCAGCTCCTACAATGAGCAGTTCTTC

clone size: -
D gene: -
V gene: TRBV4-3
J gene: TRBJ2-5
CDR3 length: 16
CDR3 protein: CASSQALGTRGETQYF
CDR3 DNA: TGCGCCAGCAGCCAAGCTCTAGGAACTAGGGGGGAGACCCAGTACTTC

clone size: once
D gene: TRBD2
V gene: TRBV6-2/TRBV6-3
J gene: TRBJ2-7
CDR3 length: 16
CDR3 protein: CASSPDISGSSYEQYF
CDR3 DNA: TGTGCCAGCAGTCCCGATATTAGCGGGAGCTCCTACGAGCAGTACTTC

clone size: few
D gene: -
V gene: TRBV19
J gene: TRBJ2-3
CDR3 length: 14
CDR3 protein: CASSIGQASDTQYF
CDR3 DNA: TGTGCCAGTAGTATTGGGCAGGCGTCAGATACGCAGTATTTT

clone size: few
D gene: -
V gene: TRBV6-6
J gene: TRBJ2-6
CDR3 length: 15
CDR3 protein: CASINRVSGANVLTF
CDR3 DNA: TGTGCCAGCATCAACAGGGTTTCTGGGGCCAACGTCCTGACTTTC

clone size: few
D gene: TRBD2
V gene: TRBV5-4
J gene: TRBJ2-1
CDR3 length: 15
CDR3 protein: CASSSPGTSVNEQFF
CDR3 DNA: TGTGCCAGCAGCTCCCCCGGGACTAGCGTCAATGAGCAGTTCTTC

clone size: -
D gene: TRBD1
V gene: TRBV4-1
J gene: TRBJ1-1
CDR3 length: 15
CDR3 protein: CASSQVGGQGTPAFF
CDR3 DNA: TGCGCCAGCAGCCAAGTGGGAGGACAGGGAACACCCGCTTTCTTT

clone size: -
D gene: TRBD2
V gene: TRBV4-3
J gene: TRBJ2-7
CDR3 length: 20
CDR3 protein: CASSQEGGLAGGPFTYEQYF
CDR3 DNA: TGCGCCAGCAGCCAAGAGGGGGGCCTAGCGGGAGGGCCTTTTACCTACGAGCAGTACTTC

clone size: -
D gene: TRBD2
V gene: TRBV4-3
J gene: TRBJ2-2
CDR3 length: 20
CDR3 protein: CASSQDRLAGEIYWTGELFF
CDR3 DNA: TGCGCCAGCAGCCAAGACCGACTAGCGGGAGAAATTTATTGGACCGGGGAGCTGTTTTTT

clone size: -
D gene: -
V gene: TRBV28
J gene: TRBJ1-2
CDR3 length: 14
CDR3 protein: CASSFGQGARPGTF
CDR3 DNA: -

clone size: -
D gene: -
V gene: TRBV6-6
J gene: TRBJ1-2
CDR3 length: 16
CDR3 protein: CASSLHSGTRNYGYTF
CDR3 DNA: TGTGCCAGCAGTTTGCACTCCGGGACACGGAACTATGGCTACACCTTC

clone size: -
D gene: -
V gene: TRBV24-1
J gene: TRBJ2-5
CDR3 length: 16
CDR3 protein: CATSDLAPGGQGTQYF
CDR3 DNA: TGTGCCACCAGTGATTTAGCCCCCGGAGGGCAAGGGACCCAGTACTTC

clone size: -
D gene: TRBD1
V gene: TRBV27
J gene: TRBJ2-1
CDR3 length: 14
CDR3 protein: CASSPRQGMNEQFF
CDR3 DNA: TGTGCCAGCAGTCCCCGACAGGGTATGAATGAGCAGTTCTTC

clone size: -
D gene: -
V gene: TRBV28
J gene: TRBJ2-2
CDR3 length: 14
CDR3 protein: CASSPSGDTGELFF
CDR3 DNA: TGTGCCAGCAGTCCATCCGGGGACACCGGGGAGCTGTTTTTT

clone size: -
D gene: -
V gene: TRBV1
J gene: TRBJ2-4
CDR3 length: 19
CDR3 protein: CTSSQEASGSFAVKNIQYF
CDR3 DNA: TGCACCAGCAGCCAAGAGGCTAGCGGGAGCTTTGCGGTCAAAAACATTCAGTACTTC

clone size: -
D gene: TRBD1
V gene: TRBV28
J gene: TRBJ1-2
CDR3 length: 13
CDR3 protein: CAVRGQGLDGYTF
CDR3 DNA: TGTGCCGTACGGGGACAGGGGTTGGATGGCTACACCTTC

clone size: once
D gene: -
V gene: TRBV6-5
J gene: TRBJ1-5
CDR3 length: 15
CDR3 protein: CASLEREGRLQPQHF
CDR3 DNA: TGTGCCAGCCTGGAGAGGGAGGGTAGACTGCAGCCCCAGCATTTT

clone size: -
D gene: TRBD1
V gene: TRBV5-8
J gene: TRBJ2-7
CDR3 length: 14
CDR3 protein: CASRVDRGPYEQYF
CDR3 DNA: TGTGCCAGCAGGGTCGACAGGGGCCCCTACGAGCAGTACTTC

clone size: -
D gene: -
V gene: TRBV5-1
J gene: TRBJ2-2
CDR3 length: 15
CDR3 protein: CASSFRGLNTGELFF
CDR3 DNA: TGCGCCAGCAGCTTTAGGGGATTAAACACCGGGGAGCTGTTTTTT

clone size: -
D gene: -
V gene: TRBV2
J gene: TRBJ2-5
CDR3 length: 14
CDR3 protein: CASSVNGFQETQYF
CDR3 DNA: TGTGCCAGCAGTGTAAATGGCTTCCAAGAGACCCAGTACTTC

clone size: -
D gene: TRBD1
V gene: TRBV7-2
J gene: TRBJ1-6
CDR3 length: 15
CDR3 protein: CASSLDRLYNSPLHF
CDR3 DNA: TGTGCCAGCAGCTTGGACAGGCTCTATAATTCACCCCTCCACTTT

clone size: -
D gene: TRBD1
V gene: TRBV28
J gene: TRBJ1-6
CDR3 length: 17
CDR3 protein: CASSLLGGDRGRSPLHF
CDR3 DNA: TGTGCCAGCAGTTTATTGGGCGGGGACAGGGGGCGTTCACCCCTCCACTTT

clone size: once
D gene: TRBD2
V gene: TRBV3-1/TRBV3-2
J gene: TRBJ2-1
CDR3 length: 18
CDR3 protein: CASSVTSGRHSSYNEQFF
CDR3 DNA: TGTGCCAGCAGCGTGACTAGCGGGAGGCATAGCTCCTACAATGAGCAGTTCTTC

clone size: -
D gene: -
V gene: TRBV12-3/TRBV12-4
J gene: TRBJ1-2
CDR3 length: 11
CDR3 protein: CASGGWATYTF
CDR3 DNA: TGTGCCTCCGGAGGCTGGGCGACCTACACCTTC

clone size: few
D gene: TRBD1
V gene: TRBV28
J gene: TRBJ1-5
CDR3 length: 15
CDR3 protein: CASSRTGSSNQPQHF
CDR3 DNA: TGTGCCAGCAGTCGGACAGGGTCGAGCAATCAGCCCCAGCATTTT

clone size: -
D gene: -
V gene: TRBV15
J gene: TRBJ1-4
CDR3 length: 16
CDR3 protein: CATSRDRGGGDEKLFF
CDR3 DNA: TGTGCCACCAGCAGAGATCGGGGGGGCGGGGATGAAAAACTGTTTTTT

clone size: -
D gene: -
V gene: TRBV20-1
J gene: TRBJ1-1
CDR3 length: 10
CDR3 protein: CSASNTEAFF
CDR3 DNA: TGCAGTGCAAGCAACACTGAAGCTTTCTTT

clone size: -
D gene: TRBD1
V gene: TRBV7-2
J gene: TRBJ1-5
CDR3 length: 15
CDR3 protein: CASSRDRGSNQPQHF
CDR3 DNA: TGTGCCAGCAGTCGGGACAGGGGAAGCAATCAGCCCCAGCATTTT

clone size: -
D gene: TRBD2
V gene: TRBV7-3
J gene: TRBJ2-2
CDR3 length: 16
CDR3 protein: CASSLNSGRLAGELFF
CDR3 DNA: TGTGCCAGCAGCTTAAACAGCGGGAGGTTGGCCGGGGAGCTGTTTTTT

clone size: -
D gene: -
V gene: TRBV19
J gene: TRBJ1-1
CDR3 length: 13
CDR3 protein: CASSFGQNTEAFF
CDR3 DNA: TGTGCCAGTAGTTTCGGACAGAACACTGAAGCTTTCTTT

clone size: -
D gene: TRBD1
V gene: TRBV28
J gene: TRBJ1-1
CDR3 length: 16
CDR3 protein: CASSPTPTGWYTEAFF
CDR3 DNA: TGTGCCAGCAGTCCAACGCCGACAGGGTGGTACACTGAAGCTTTCTTT

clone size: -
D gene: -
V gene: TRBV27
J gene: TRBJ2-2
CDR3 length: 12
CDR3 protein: CASSRAAGELFF
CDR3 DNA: TGTGCCAGCAGTCGAGCGGCCGGGGAGCTGTTTTTT

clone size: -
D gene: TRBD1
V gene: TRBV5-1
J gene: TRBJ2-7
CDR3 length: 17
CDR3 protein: CASTVGPFETGVYEQYF
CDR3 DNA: TGCGCCAGCACCGTGGGCCCCTTTGAGACAGGGGTTTACGAGCAGTACTTC

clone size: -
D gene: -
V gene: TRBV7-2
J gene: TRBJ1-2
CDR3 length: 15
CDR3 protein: CASSAGLIANYGYTF
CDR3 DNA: TGTGCCAGCAGCGCAGGACTCATAGCTAACTATGGCTACACCTTC